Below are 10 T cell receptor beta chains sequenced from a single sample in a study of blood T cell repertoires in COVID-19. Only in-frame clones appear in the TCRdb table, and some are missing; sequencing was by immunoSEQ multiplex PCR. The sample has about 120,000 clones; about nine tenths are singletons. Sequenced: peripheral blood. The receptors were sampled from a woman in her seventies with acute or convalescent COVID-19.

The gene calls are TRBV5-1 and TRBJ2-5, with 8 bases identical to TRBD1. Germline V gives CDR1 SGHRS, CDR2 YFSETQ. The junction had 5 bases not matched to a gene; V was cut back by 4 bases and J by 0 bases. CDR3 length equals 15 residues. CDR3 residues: CASSTGQGNQETQYF. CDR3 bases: TGCGCCAGCAGCACCGGACAGGGAAACCAAGAGACCCAGTACTTC.

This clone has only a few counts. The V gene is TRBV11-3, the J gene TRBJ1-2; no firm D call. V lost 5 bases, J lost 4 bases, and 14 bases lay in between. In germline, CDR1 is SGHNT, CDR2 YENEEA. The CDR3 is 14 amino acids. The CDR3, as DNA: TGTGCCAGCAGCCTCAGTGGGAGGACCTATGGCTACACCTTC. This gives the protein CASSLSGRTYGYTF.

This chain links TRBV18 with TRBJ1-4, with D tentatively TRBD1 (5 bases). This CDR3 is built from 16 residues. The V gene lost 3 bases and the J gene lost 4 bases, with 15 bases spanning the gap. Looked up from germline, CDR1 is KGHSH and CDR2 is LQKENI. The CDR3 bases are TGTGCCAGCTCACCGGAGGGGAGTCCTAATAATGAAAAACTGTTTTTT. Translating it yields CASSPEGSPNNEKLFF.

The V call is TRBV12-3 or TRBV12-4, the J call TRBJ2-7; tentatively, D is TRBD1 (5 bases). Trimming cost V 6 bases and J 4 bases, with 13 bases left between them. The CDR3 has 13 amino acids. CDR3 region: CASREQGVYEQYF. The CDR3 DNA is TGTGCCAGCAGGGAACAAGGGGTATACGAGCAGTACTTC.

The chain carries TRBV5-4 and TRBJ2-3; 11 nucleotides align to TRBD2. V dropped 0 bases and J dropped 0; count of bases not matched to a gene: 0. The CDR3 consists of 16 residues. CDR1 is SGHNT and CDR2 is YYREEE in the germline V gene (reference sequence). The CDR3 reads CASSLVAGGSTDTQYF. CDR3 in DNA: TGTGCCAGCAGCTTGGTAGCGGGGGGGAGCACAGATACGCAGTATTTT.

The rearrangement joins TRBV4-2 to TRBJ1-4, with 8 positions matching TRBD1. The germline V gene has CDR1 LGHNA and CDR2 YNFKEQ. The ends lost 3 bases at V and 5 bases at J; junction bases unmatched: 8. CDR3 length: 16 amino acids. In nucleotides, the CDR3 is TGTGCCAGCAGCCACCCGGGACAGGAGCGGAATGAAAAACTGTTTTTT. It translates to CASSHPGQERNEKLFF.

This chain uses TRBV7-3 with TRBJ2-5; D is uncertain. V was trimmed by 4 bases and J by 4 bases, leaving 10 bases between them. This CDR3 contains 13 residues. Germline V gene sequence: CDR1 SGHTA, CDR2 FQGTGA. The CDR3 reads CASSSGSRETQYF. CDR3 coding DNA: TGTGCCAGCAGCTCCGGTAGCCGAGAGACCCAGTACTTC.

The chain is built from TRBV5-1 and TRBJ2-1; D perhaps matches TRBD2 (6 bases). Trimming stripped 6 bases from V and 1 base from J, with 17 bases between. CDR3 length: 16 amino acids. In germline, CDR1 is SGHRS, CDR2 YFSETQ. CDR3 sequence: CASTKISGYSYNEQFF. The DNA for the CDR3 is TGCGCCAGCACAAAAATAAGCGGGTATTCCTACAATGAGCAGTTCTTC.

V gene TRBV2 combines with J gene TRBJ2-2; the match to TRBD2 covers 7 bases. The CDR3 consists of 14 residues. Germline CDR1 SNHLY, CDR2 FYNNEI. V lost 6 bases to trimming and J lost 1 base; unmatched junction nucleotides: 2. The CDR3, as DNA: TGTGCCAGCAGGAGGGAGGGGAACACCGGGGAGCTGTTTTTT. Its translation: CASRREGNTGELFF. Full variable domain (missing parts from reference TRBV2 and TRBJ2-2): EPEVTQTPSHQVTQMGQEVILRCVPISNHLYFYWYRQILGQKVEFLVSFYNNEISEKSEIFDDQFSVERPDGSNFTLKIRSTKLEDSAMYFCASRREGNTGELFFGEGSRLTVL.

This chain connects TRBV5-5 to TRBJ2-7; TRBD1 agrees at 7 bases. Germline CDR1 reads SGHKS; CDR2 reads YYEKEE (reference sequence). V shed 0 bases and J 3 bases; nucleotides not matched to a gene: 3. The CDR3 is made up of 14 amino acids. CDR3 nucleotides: TGTGCCAGCAGCTTGGAGACAGGGCGCTACGAGCAGTACTTC. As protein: CASSLETGRYEQYF.